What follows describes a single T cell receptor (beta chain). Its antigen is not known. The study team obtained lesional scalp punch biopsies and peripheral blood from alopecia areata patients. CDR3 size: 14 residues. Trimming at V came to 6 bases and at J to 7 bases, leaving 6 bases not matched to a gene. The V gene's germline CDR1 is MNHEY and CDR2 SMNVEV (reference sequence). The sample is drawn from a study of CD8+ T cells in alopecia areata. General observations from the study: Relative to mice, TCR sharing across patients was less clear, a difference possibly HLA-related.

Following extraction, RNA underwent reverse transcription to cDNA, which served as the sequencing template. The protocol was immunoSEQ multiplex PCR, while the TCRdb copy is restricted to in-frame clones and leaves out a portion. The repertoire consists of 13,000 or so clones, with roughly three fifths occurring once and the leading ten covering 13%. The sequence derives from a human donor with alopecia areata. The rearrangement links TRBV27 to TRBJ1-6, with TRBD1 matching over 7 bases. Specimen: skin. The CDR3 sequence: CASRSGTANSPLHF. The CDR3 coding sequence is TGTGCCAGCAGGAGCGGGACAGCCAATTCACCCCTCCACTTT.